This T cell receptor (beta chain) was identified in a study of blood T cells in healthy people across ages. A second PCR, run for roughly 6 to 11 cycles, used a sample-barcoded 5' primer plus a J-beta primer mix. MiXCR was run by TCRdb on the 5' RACE reads, yielding one entry per CDR3 protein. Here the sample spans approximately 940,000 distinct CDR3 sequences, around 49% being singletons. The individuals who served as donors were healthy Caucasians living in Russia, aged about 6 to 100. Each donor had approximately 10 milliliters of peripheral blood drawn. At least 5.5 micrograms of total RNA were extracted per sample. Germline V gene data show CDR1 as ENHRY and CDR2 as SYGVKD. CDR3 size: 13 residues. Trimming cost V 8 bases and J 2 bases, with 13 bases left between them.

The source is a man aged 25-45 years in good health. Sequences were obtained from blood. V is TRBV10-3 and J is TRBJ2-7, with D possibly matching TRBD2 (6 bases). CDR3 nucleotides: TGTGCCATCTCCGGAGGGCTAGCCTACGAGCAGTACTTC. Translated, it gives CAISGGLAYEQYF.